Presented here are 3 T cell receptor beta chains from one specimen sequenced in a study of cytomegalovirus exposure and HLA in healthy donors. The primer mix had 60 Vbeta and 13 Jbeta primers. The protocol was immunoSEQ multiplex PCR, while the TCRdb copy is restricted to in-frame clones and leaves out a portion. The table gives fewer than 200,000 clones; the top ten clones make up 5.5% to 7.5% of it. The specimen sequenced was PBMCs. All receptors derive from a man aged 25-45 years in good health and CMV-seronegative.

The chain links TRBV27 to TRBJ2-2, with D maybe TRBD1 (6 bases). The CDR3 covers 14 residues. Trimming pared 2 bases from V and 6 bases from J, leaving 10 bases between. Germline V gene data show CDR1 as MNHEY and CDR2 as SMNVEV (reference sequence). The CDR3 sequence: CASSLQGISGELFF. CDR3 nucleotide sequence: TGTGCCAGCAGTTTACAGGGGATCTCCGGGGAGCTGTTTTTT.

The chain employs TRBV30 and TRBJ2-2; a possible D gene is TRBD1 (7 bases). Looked up from germline, CDR1 is GTSNPN and CDR2 is SVGIG (reference sequence). The CDR3 totals 14 residues. Trimming removed 8 bases from V and 3 bases from J, with 16 bases in between. CDR3 sequence reads: CATRQGLDTGELFF. The CDR3 nucleotides are TGTGCCACGAGACAGGGACTGGACACCGGGGAGCTGTTTTTT.

The rearrangement uses TRBV2 and TRBJ1-4; 7 positions agree with TRBD1. With V trimmed by 4 bases and J by 8 bases, 7 bases remained unmatched. Germline V CDR1 and CDR2: SNHLY, FYNNEI. The CDR3 is made up of 14 amino acids. Here the CDR3 DNA reads TGTGCCAGCAGTGGACAGGGAGGCCGGGAAAAACTGTTTTTT. Its translation is CASSGQGGREKLFF.